The rows below give T cell receptor beta chains drawn from one sample of a study of cytomegalovirus exposure and HLA in healthy donors. Data came from immunoSEQ multiplex PCR; TCRdb stores just in-frame clones and leaves some out. The sample consists of 110,000 or so clones, approximately 76% of them appearing once. Sequenced material: PBMCs. The receptors were gathered from a man aged 50 to 59 in good health and CMV-seropositive. The CDR3 runs from the conserved cysteine through the conserved F or W. D genes are given only for firm matches. Clone size appears in some rows only: once, few, many, or a class for an expanded clone.

>TRBJ2-2|16|TRBV4-3|-|once
TGCGCCAGCAGCCAAGATCACAGCGGGAACACCGGGGAGCTGTTTTTT
CASSQDHSGNTGELFF
>TRBJ2-7|14|TRBV6-5|-|-
TGTGCCAGCAGTTACTCGGACACCTCCAACGAGCAGTACTTC
CASSYSDTSNEQYF
>TRBJ1-2|15|TRBV2|-|few
TGTGCCAGCAGTGAATCCCAGGGTGCCGGCTATGGCTACACCTTC
CASSESQGAGYGYTF
>TRBJ2-1|15|TRBV28|TRBD2|few
TGTGCCAGCAGTTTTCTAGCGGGAGTTTGGTATGAGCAGTTCTTC
CASSFLAGVWYEQFF
>TRBJ1-1|21|TRBV4-3|TRBD1|-
TGCGCCAGCAGCCAAGATATTGCAGGGGGCGGAGGTTATAGATTTAACACTGAAGCTTTCTTT
CASSQDIAGGGGYRFNTEAFF
>TRBJ1-1|12|TRBV14|TRBD1|-
TGTGCCAGCAGTCGACAGGGATTTGAAGCTTTCTTT
CASSRQGFEAFF
>TRBJ2-7|14|TRBV28|-|once
TGTGCCAGCAGTTTGGGAGACCCACTGTACGAGCAGTACTTC
CASSLGDPLYEQYF
>TRBJ2-2|15|TRBV6-5|TRBD1|-
TGTGCCAGCAGTTACGACAGGGCCAACACCGGGGAGCTGTTTTTT
CASSYDRANTGELFF
>TRBJ2-2|16|TRBV27|TRBD1|-
TGTGCCAGCAGCCCGCGGCGGGGCCAGGGGGCAGGGGAGCTGTTTTTT
CASSPRRGQGAGELFF
>TRBJ1-3|15|TRBV7-8|-|-
TGTGCCAGCAGCTTAGACAGGGTCGGGGGAAACACCATATATTTT
CASSLDRVGGNTIYF
>TRBJ2-5|16|TRBV18|TRBD1|-
TGTGCCAGCTCCCTTAACATTGGACAGGGGGAAGAGACCCAGTACTTC
CASSLNIGQGEETQYF
>TRBJ2-7|15|TRBV7-2|-|few
TGTGCCAGCAGCCCCCGACAGGTTCTCTCCTACGAGCAGTACTTC
CASSPRQVLSYEQYF
>TRBJ2-1|15|TRBV5-1|TRBD2|-
TGCGCCAGCAGCTTCGAGGCGGGAGCTTACAATGAGCAGTTCTTC
CASSFEAGAYNEQFF
>TRBJ2-5|15|TRBV4-3|-|-
TGCGCCAGCAGCCAAGATCGCGGGACAGCAGAGACCCAGTACTTC
CASSQDRGTAETQYF
>TRBJ1-1|15|TRBV5-6|TRBD1|-
TGTGCCAGCAGCTGGGGGACAGGGGGCAACACTGAAGCTTTCTTT
CASSWGTGGNTEAFF